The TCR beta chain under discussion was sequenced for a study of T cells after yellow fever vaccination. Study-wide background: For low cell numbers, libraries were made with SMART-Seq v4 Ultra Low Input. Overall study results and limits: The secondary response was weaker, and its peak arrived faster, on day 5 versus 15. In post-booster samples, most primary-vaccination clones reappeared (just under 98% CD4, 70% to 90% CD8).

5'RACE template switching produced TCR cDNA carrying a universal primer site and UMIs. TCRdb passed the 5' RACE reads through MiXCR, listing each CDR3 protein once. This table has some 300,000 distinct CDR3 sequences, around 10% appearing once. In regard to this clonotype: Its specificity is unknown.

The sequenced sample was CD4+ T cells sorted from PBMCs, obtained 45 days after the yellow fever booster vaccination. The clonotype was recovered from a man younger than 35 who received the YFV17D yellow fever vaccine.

CDR3 in DNA: TGTGCCACCAGTGATAGACAGGGAGAGCTGTTTTTT. It translates to CATSDRQGELFF. The chain links TRBV24-1 to TRBJ1-4; 7 bases are shared with TRBD1. The CDR3 runs 12 residues. Germline V lookup: CDR1 KGHDR, CDR2 SFDVKD. J was trimmed by 14 bases and V by 3 bases; bases with no gene match: 5.